This T cell receptor (beta chain) was found in a study of blood T cell repertoires in COVID-19 (dated by TCRdb to 2018 to 2020). Context from the whole study: Samples covering the acute and convalescent phases of COVID-19 were provided by collaborators in the United States, Italy and Spain. The repertoires were released in a freely available public database meant as a resource for research on the immune response to SARS-CoV-2. Samples came from the ongoing ImmuneRACE study (first 160 participants) plus 1,254 subjects from 6 global collaborators. Where available, HLA class I and class II types were taken from metadata supplied by the sample provider and were not determined by assay-based typing. The material from the prospective study consisted of cDNA or gDNA derived from T cells, B-cell-depleted T cells, or PBMCs. Deeply sampled blood TCRbeta repertoires from subjects exposed to, actively infected with, or recovered from COVID-19 were included in the dataset. The sample metadata nearly always contained a de-identified subject ID, COVID-19 status, age in years and sex. Results and caveats for the whole study, not just this receptor: The amount of clinical and demographic metadata varied by source and participant and was provided uncurated.

The CDR3, from cysteine to phenylalanine, totals 14 residues. The CDR3 DNA has 42 bases and is translated from base 1. CDR1 SGHAT and CDR2 FQNNGV are derived from the germline V gene. The junction carries 5 bases between V and J, which are trimmed by 1 base and 1 base respectively. One collaborating source in Seattle enrolled patients while the patients were actively infected and followed the patients over time throughout the course of disease. The collaborating institutions used their own protocols to collect whole blood in K2EDTA tubes. For TCRbeta analysis, collaborator samples were shipped as frozen whole blood, as isolated PBMCs, or as DNA extracted from either sample type. TCRbeta CDR3 regions were amplified from genomic DNA by means of the immunoSEQ Assay, a bias-controlled multiplex PCR. The published analysis was carried out like this. Nucleated cell counts per sample were estimated from amplification of reference gene primers within the assay. To quantify the absolute abundance of each unique TCRbeta CDR3 rearrangement, sequence reads were collapsed and filtered. For each sample, productive Simpson clonality was calculated as the square root of Simpson's diversity index across productive rearrangements. TCRdb took over this immuneACCESS table, retaining in-frame rearrangements with V and J assigned. Such tables are incomplete; in checked studies, under half of the missing clones stem from an unresolved V gene, and the remainder is unexplained. That table gives V, J and clone size, and the DNA gave D and trimming. The sample table contains 250,000 to 400,000 clones; only one count was recorded for approximately 88% of them. The biggest ten clones account for 1.5% to 2% of the sample.

This clone appeared a few times. What antigen it recognizes has not been identified. Base quality data are lacking; no much larger clone is found one base away. This specimen includes other DNA sequences encoding the same CDR3. The chain is encoded by TRBV11-2 joined to TRBJ1-3, with the identity of the D gene unclear. This sequence originates from a woman under 40 with COVID-19, enrolled during active disease. Sequenced sample: peripheral blood. Here is the DNA: TGTGCCAGCAGCTTAGCCGTTTCTGGAAACACCATATATTTT. This encodes CASSLAVSGNTIYF.